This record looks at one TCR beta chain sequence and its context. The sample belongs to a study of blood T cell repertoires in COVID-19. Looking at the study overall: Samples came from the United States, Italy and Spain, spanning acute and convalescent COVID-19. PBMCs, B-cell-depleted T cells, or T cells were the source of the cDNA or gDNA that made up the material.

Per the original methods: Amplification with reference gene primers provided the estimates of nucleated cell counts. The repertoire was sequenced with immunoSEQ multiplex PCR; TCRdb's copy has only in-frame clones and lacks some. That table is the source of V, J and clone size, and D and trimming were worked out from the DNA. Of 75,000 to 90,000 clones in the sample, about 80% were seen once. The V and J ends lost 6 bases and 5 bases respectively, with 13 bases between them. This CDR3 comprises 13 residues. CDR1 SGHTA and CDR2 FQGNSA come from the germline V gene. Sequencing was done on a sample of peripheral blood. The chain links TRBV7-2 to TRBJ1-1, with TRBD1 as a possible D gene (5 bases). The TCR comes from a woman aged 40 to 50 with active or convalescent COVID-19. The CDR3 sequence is CASSPWGGTEAFF. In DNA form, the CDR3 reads TGTGCCAGCAGTCCTTGGGGGGGAACTGAAGCTTTCTTT.